The 12 T cell receptor beta chains below all came from one sample that was sequenced in a study of glioma-infiltrating T cells after dendritic cell vaccination. Time point defined: after dendritic cell vaccination, including at tumor progression/relapse. The table came from immunoSEQ multiplex PCR; TCRdb's copy has only in-frame clones and leaves some out. The sample lists over 65,000 clones, 85% seen once, with over 6.5% in the top ten. Sequences were derived from blood, sampled after dendritic cell vaccination. These receptors originate from a human donor with glioblastoma.

This rearrangement joins TRBV28 to TRBJ1-5, with a possible D match to TRBD1 (6 bases). V was shortened by 3 bases and J by 9 bases, with 18 bases between the two germline ends. The germline gives CDR1 MDHEN, CDR2 SYDVKM. The CDR3 runs 15 residues. As DNA, the CDR3 is TGTGCCAGCAGTTTTATCCGCAGGGGTGAGTGGCCCCAGCATTTT. Translated: CASSFIRRGEWPQHF.

The CDR3 DNA reads TGTGCCACCTGGGGGCGTTACAATGAGCAGTTCTTC. Amino acids: CATWGRYNEQFF. This rearrangement joins TRBV27 to TRBJ2-1, with a weak D call TRBD1 (6 bases). The CDR3 extends over 12 amino acids. Germline lookup yields CDR1 MNHEY and CDR2 SMNVEV (reference sequence). Deletions cut 10 bases from V and 4 bases from J, with 11 bases between.

The chain joins TRBV9 to TRBJ2-4, with D uncertain. V dropped 0 bases and J dropped 5 bases, with 6 bases sitting between them. Germline CDR1 is SGDLS and CDR2 is YYNGEE. The CDR3 is 13 residues long. The CDR3 here is CASSVATENIQYF. In DNA, the CDR3 is TGTGCCAGCAGCGTAGCTACAGAAAACATTCAGTACTTC.

The chain carries TRBV5-1 and TRBJ2-1; D might be TRBD1 (5 bases). Trimming pared 0 bases from V and 7 bases from J, leaving 11 bases between. Germline V gene data show CDR1 as SGHRS and CDR2 as YFSETQ. CDR3 length equals 14 residues. The CDR3 nucleotides read TGCGCCAGCAGCTTGGAGCAGGGTTTGAATGAGCAGTTCTTC. Amino acid sequence: CASSLEQGLNEQFF. Full variable domain (missing parts from reference TRBV5-1 and TRBJ2-1): KAGVTQTPRYLIKTRGQQVTLSCSPISGHRSVSWYQQTPGQGLQFLFEYFSETQRNKGNFPGRFSGRQFSNSRSEMNVSTLELGDSALYLCASSLEQGLNEQFFGPGTRLTVL.

The rearrangement uses TRBV27 and TRBJ1-1; D uncertain. The CDR3 has 15 amino acids. V was shortened by 2 bases and J by 3 bases, with 13 bases between the two germline ends. The germline V gene has CDR1 MNHEY and CDR2 SMNVEV (reference sequence). The CDR3 DNA is TGTGCCAGCAGTTTACGGGGATTTGGACACACTGAAGCTTTCTTT. Amino acid sequence: CASSLRGFGHTEAFF.

CDR3 nucleotide sequence: TGTGCCAGCAGCGTAGACGGGACAATCTCTGGAAACACCATATATTTT. Protein product: CASSVDGTISGNTIYF. The chain employs TRBV9 and TRBJ1-3; D is perhaps TRBD1 (6 bases). Trimming stripped 0 bases from V and 0 bases from J, with 10 bases between. Germline V lookup: CDR1 SGDLS, CDR2 YYNGEE. This CDR3 has 16 amino acids.

V usage is TRBV5-1 and J usage is TRBJ1-5; 9 positions match TRBD1. Germline CDR1 is SGHRS and CDR2 is YFSETQ. This CDR3 spans 15 amino acids. The trim removed 1 base at V and 6 bases at J, leaving 5 bases unmatched. CDR3: CASSLSTGGFQPQHF. CDR3 bases: TGCGCCAGCAGCTTGTCTACAGGGGGCTTTCAGCCCCAGCATTTT.

The chain has TRBV28 and TRBJ2-6; 7 bases fit TRBD1. The V gene end was trimmed by 8 bases and the J gene end by 0 bases; junction bases not matched to a gene: 10. Germline V CDR1 and CDR2: MDHEN, SYDVKM. CDR3 length: 17 residues. The CDR3 loop reads CASHPGQSFSGANVLTF. CDR3 nucleotide sequence: TGTGCCAGCCACCCGGGACAGTCTTTCTCTGGGGCCAACGTCCTGACTTTC.

The chain employs TRBV5-6 and TRBJ2-7; 8 bases agree with TRBD1. The CDR3 has 14 amino acids. Germline CDR1 reads SGHDT; CDR2 reads YYEEEE. Trimming at V came to 2 bases and at J to 5 bases, leaving 6 bases not matched to a gene. This CDR3 reads CASSFGQGADEQYF. The CDR3 DNA sequence: TGTGCCAGCAGCTTCGGGCAGGGGGCTGACGAGCAGTACTTC. Drawing the rest from reference TRBV5-6 and TRBJ2-7, the complete variable domain is DAGVTQSPTHLIKTRGQQVTLRCSPKSGHDTVSWYQQALGQGPQFIFQYYEEEERQRGNFPDRFSGHQFPNYSSELNVNALLLGDSALYLCASSFGQGADEQYFGPGTRLTVT.

The chain combines TRBV10-3 with TRBJ2-1; perhaps TRBD2 as D (7 bases). Per germline, CDR1 ENHRY and CDR2 SYGVKD. CDR3 length equals 14 residues. Trimming took off 3 bases at V and 8 bases at J, with 14 bases between the two ends. The CDR3 DNA reads TGTGCCATCAGTGACCTAACAGGGAGGGATGAGCAGTTCTTC. This translates into CAISDLTGRDEQFF.

This clone came up a few times. This chain links TRBV15 with TRBJ1-3; TRBD1 might be the D (6 bases). This CDR3 is 15 amino acids long. Trimming stripped 1 base from V and 0 bases from J, with 7 bases between. CDR1 is LNHNV, CDR2 YYDKDF, per germline (reference sequence). The CDR3 loop reads CATSRATGSGNTIYF. CDR3 sequence (DNA): TGTGCCACCAGCAGAGCGACAGGCTCTGGAAACACCATATATTTT.

J is TRBJ2-1 and V is TRBV7-3; no reliable D call. Trimming stripped 1 base from V and 4 bases from J, with 8 bases between. CDR1 is SGHTA and CDR2 is FQGTGA in the germline V gene. The CDR3 totals 14 residues. The CDR3 coding sequence is TGTGCCAGCAGCTTAAGTCACCAGTACAATGAGCAGTTCTTC. Translation: CASSLSHQYNEQFF.